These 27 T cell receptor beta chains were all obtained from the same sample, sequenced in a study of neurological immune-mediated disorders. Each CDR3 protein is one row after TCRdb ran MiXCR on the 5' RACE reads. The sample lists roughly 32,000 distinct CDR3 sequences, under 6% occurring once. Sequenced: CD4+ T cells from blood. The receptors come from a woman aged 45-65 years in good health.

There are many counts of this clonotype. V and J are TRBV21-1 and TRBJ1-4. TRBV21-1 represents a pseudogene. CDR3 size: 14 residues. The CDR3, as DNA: TGTGCCAGCAGCCACTGTACGCCTTATGAAAAACTGTTTTTT. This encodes CASSHCTPYEKLFF.

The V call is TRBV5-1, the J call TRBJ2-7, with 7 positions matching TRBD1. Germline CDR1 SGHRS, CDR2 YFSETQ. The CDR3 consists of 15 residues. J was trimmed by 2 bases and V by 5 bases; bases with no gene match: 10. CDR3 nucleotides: TGCGCCAGCAGGCCCCCCGGGACAGCCACCTACGAGCAGTACTTC. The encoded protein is CASRPPGTATYEQYF.

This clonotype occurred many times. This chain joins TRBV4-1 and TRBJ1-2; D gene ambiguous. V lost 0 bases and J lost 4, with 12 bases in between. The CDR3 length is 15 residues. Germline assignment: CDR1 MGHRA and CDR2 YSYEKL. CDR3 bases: TGCGCCAGCAGCCAAGAAGGGAGTTTGGCCTATGGCTACACCTTC. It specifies CASSQEGSLAYGYTF.

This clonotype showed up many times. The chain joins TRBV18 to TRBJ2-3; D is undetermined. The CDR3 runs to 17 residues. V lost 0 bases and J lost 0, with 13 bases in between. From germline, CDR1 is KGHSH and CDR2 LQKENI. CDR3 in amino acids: CASSPPVTTPSTDTQYF. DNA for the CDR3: TGTGCCAGCTCACCACCTGTGACCACGCCCAGCACAGATACGCAGTATTTT. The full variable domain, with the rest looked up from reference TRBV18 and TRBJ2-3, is NAGVMQNPRHLVRRRGQEARLRCSPMKGHSHVYWYRQLPEEGLKFMVYLQKENIIDESGMPKERFSAEFPKEGPSILRIQQVVRGDSAAYFCASSPPVTTPSTDTQYFGPGTRLTVL.

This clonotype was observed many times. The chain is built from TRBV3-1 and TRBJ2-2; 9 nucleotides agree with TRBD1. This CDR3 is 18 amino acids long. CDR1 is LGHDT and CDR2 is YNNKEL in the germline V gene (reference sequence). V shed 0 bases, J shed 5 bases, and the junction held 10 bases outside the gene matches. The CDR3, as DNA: TGTGCCAGCAGCCAAGATCTTTCGGACAGGGGAAGAACCGGGGAGCTGTTTTTT. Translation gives CASSQDLSDRGRTGELFF.

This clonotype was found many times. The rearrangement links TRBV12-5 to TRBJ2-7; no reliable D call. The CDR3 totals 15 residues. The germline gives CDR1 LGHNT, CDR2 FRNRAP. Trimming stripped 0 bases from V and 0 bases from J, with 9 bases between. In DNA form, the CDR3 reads TGTGCTAGTGGTTTGGTAATTGGCACCTCCTACGAGCAGTACTTC. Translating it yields CASGLVIGTSYEQYF.

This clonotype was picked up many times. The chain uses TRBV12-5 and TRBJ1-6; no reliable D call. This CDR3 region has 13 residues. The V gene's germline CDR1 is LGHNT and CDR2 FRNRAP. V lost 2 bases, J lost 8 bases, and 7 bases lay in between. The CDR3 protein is CASGLTPDSPLHF. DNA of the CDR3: TGTGCTAGTGGTTTGACACCGGATTCACCCCTCCACTTT. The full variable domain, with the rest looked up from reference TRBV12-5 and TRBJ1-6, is DARVTQTPRHKVTEMGQEVTMRCQPILGHNTVFWYRQTMMQGLELLAYFRNRAPLDDSGMPKDRFSAEMPDATLATLKIQPSEPRDSAVYFCASGLTPDSPLHFGNGTRLTVT.

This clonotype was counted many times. The CDR3 bases are TGCGCCAGCAGCTTGGAGCGCCCCATAGGGAACATTCAGTACTTC. Its translation: CASSLERPIGNIQYF. The V call is TRBV5-1, the J call TRBJ2-4; D is unclear. Germline loops: CDR1 SGHRS, CDR2 YFSETQ. There are 15 residues in the CDR3. Trimming removed 0 bases at V and 7 bases at J, with 14 bases between. The whole variable domain, remainder taken from reference TRBV5-1 and TRBJ2-4, is KAGVTQTPRYLIKTRGQQVTLSCSPISGHRSVSWYQQTPGQGLQFLFEYFSETQRNKGNFPGRFSGRQFSNSRSEMNVSTLELGDSALYLCASSLERPIGNIQYFGAGTRLSVL.

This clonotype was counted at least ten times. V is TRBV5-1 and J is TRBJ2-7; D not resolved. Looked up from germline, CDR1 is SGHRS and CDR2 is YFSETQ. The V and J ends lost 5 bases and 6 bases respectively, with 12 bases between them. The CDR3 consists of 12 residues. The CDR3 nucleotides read TGCGCCAGCAGGATAGGGTCGGCCGAGCAGTACTTC. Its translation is CASRIGSAEQYF.

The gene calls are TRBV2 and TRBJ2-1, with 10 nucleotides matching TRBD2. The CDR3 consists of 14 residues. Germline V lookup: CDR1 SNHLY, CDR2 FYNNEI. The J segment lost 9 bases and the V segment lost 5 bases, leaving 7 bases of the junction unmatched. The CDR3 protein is CASSWASGRVEQFF. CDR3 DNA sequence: TGTGCCAGCAGTTGGGCTAGCGGGAGAGTTGAGCAGTTCTTC.

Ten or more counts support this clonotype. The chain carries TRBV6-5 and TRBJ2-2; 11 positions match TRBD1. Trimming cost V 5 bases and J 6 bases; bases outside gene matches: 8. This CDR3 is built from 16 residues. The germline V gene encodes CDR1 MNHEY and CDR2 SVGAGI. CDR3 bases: TGTGCCAGCAGTACCCGGGACAGGGGGAAGGCCGGGGAGCTGTTTTTT. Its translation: CASSTRDRGKAGELFF.

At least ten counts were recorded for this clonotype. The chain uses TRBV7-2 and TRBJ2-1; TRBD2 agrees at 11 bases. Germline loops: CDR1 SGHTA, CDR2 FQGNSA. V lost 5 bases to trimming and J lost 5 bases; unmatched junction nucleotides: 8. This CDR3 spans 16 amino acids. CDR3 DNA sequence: TGTGCCAGCAGCAGGTCTAGCGGGGGGCTGGACAATGAGCAGTTCTTC. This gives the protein CASSRSSGGLDNEQFF.

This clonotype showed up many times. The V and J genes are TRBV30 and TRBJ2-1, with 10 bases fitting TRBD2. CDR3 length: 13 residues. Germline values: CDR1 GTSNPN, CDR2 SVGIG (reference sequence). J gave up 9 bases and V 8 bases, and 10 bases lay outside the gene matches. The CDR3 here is CAGGTSVSGEQFF. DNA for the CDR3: TGTGCCGGTGGGACTAGCGTCTCGGGTGAGCAGTTCTTC.

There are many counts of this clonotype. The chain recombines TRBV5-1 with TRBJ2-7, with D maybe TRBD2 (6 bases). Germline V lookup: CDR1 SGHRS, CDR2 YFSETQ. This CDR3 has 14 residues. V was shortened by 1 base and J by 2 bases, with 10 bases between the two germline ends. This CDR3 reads CASSLKQRAYEQYF. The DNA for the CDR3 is TGCGCCAGCAGCTTGAAGCAGCGGGCCTACGAGCAGTACTTC.

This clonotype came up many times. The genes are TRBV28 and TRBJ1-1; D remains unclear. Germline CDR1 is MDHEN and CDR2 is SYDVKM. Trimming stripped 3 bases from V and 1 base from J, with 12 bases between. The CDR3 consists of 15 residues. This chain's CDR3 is CASSFGSIRNTEAFF. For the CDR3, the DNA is TGTGCCAGCAGTTTCGGCAGTATAAGGAACACTGAAGCTTTCTTT. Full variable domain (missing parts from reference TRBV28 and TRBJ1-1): DVKVTQSSRYLVKRTGEKVFLECVQDMDHENMFWYRQDPGLGLRLIYFSYDVKMKEKGDIPEGYSVSREKKERFSLILESASTNQTSMYLCASSFGSIRNTEAFFGQGTRLTVV.

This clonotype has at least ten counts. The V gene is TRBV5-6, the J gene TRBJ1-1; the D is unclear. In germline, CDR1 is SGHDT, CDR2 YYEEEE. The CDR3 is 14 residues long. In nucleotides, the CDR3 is TGTCAATCGAGGAATGCAGGCCATGGAGCTGAAGCTTTCTTT. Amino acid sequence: CQSRNAGHGAEAFF.

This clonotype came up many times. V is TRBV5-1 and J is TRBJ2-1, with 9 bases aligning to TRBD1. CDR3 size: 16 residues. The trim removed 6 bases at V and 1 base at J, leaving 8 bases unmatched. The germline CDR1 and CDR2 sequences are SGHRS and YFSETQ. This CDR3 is CASTRTGENSYNEQFF. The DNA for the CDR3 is TGCGCCAGCACCAGGACAGGGGAAAATTCCTACAATGAGCAGTTCTTC.

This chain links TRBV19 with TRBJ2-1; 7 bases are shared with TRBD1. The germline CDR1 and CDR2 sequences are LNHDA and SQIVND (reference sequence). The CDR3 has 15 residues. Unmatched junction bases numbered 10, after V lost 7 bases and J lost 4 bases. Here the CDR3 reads CASTPDRWGYNEQFF. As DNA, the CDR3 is TGTGCCAGTACCCCGGACAGGTGGGGGTACAATGAGCAGTTCTTC.

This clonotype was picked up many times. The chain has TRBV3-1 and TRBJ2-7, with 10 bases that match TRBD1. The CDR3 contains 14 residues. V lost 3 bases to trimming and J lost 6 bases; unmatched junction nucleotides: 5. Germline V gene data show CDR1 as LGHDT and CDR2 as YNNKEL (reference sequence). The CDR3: CASSHPGTGAEQYF. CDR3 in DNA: TGTGCCAGCAGCCATCCCGGGACAGGGGCCGAGCAGTACTTC.

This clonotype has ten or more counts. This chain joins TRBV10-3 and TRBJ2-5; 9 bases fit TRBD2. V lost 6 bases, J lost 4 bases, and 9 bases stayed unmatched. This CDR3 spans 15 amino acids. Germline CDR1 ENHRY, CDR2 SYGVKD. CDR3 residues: CAIRKTAGGIETQYF. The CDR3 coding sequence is TGTGCCATCAGGAAGACAGCGGGGGGTATAGAGACCCAGTACTTC.

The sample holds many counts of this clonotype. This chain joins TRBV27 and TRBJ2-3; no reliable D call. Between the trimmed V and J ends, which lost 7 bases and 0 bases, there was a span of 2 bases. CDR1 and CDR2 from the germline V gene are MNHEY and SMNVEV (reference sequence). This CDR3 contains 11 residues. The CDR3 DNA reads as TGTGCCAGCACCAGCACAGATACGCAGTATTTT. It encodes CASTSTDTQYF.

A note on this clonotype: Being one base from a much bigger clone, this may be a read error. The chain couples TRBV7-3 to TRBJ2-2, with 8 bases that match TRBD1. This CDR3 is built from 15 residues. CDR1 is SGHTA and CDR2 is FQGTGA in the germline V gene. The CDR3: CVRSRDRRRTGELFF. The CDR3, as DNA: TGTGTCAGAAGCCGGGACAGGCGTCGGACCGGGGAGCTGTTTTTT.

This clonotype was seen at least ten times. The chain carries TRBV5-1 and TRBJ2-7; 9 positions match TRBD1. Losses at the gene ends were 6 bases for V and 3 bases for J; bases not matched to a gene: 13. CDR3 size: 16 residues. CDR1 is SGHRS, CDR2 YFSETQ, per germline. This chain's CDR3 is CASTNHPGQGSYEQYF. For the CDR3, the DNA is TGCGCCAGCACCAACCACCCGGGACAGGGCAGCTACGAGCAGTACTTC. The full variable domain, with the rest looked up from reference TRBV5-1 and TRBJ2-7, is KAGVTQTPRYLIKTRGQQVTLSCSPISGHRSVSWYQQTPGQGLQFLFEYFSETQRNKGNFPGRFSGRQFSNSRSEMNVSTLELGDSALYLCASTNHPGQGSYEQYFGPGTRLTVT.

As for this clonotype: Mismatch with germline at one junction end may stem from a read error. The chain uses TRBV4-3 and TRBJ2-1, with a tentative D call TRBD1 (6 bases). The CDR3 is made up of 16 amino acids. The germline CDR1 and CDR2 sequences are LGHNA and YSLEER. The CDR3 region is CTSSQDSGQGNYEQFF. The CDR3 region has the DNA TGCACCAGTAGCCAAGATTCAGGGCAGGGGAACTATGAGCAGTTCTTC.

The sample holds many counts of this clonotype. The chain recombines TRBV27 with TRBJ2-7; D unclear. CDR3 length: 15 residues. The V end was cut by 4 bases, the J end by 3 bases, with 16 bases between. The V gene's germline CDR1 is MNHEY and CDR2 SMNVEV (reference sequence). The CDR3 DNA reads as TGTGCCAGCAGTTCTATGCCCCCATCCGGCTACGAGCAGTACTTC. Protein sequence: CASSSMPPSGYEQYF.

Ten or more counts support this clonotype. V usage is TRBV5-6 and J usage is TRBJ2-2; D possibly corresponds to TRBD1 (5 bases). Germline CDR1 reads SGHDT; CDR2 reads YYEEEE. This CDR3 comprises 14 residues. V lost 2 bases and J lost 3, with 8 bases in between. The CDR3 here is CASSFRQHTGELFF. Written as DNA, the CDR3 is TGTGCCAGCAGCTTCAGACAGCACACCGGGGAGCTGTTTTTT.

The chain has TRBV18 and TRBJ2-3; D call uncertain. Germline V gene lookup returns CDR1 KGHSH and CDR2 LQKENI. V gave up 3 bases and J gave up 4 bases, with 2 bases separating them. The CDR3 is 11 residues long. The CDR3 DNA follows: TGTGCCAGCTCACCGGCAGATACGCAGTATTTT. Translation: CASSPADTQYF.